This record covers a single T cell receptor beta chain. This CDR3 contains 18 residues. The V and J ends lost 1 base and 8 bases, in that order; junction bases with no gene match: 20. Germline lookup yields CDR1 DFQATT and CDR2 SNEGSKA (reference sequence). This record belongs to a study of identical twins. Using its own MiXCR run on the 5' RACE reads, TCRdb lists one record per CDR3 protein. The sample has around 1.7 million distinct CDR3 sequences, less than 35% seen once. The receptor comes from a newborn girl in good health. This chain connects TRBV20-1 to TRBJ2-1; 7 bases agree with TRBD2. The sequenced sample was cord blood. DNA of the CDR3: TGCAGTGCTAGAGTCAACAGAGCGGCGGGAGTGGGTGTGGATGAGCAGTTCTTC. It yields the protein CSARVNRAAGVGVDEQFF.